These T cell receptor beta chains were read from a single sample in a study of blood T cells in healthy people across ages. A single record per CDR3 protein comes from TCRdb applying MiXCR to the 5' RACE reads. Of about 720,000 distinct CDR3 sequences detected, about 20% appear once; the ten largest clones hold around a fifth. Sequencing input: blood. These receptors were taken from an older man in good health. Each CDR3 is given with its conserved first and last residue.

j_call: TRBJ1-1; v_call: TRBV30; cdr3_aa: CAWRPKNTEAFF
j_call: TRBJ2-7; v_call: TRBV29-1; cdr3_aa: CSVEGTGGSEQYF
j_call: TRBJ2-7; v_call: TRBV18; cdr3_aa: CASSHPGQSYEQYF
j_call: TRBJ1-2; v_call: TRBV4-3; cdr3_aa: CASSQVSGSVYTF
j_call: TRBJ1-2; v_call: TRBV12-3/TRBV12-4; cdr3_aa: CASSPQGEGNYGYTF
j_call: TRBJ2-3; v_call: TRBV5-1; cdr3_aa: CASTDSGAFADTQYF
j_call: TRBJ2-2; v_call: TRBV3-1; cdr3_aa: CASSQRGPNTGELFF
j_call: TRBJ2-6; v_call: TRBV7-9; cdr3_aa: CARSFVGSSGANVLTF
j_call: TRBJ2-7; v_call: TRBV7-6; cdr3_aa: CASSLPGPGQSTEQYF
j_call: TRBJ1-1; v_call: TRBV30; cdr3_aa: CAWSVNMNTEAFF
j_call: TRBJ2-1; v_call: TRBV20-1; cdr3_aa: CSDLAGVNNEQFF
j_call: TRBJ1-2; v_call: TRBV6-1; cdr3_aa: CASGSLPLRGGYTF
j_call: TRBJ2-2; v_call: TRBV20-1; cdr3_aa: CSARDSGPNTGELFF
j_call: TRBJ2-7; v_call: TRBV10-3; cdr3_aa: CAINRYSYEQYF
j_call: TRBJ2-3; v_call: TRBV14; cdr3_aa: CASSGYKDTQYF
j_call: TRBJ2-1; v_call: TRBV20-1; cdr3_aa: CSASGRASSYNEQFF
j_call: TRBJ2-7; v_call: TRBV12-3/TRBV12-4; cdr3_aa: CASSIGDSYEQYF
j_call: TRBJ2-5; v_call: TRBV12-3/TRBV12-4; cdr3_aa: CASSSSGGKTQYF
j_call: TRBJ2-4; v_call: TRBV5-1; cdr3_aa: CASSPAMDPEAKNIQYF
j_call: -; v_call: TRBV3-1; cdr3_aa: CASSQLAATRPPYEQYF
j_call: TRBJ2-5; v_call: TRBV20-1; cdr3_aa: CSARDRRGVRETQYF
j_call: TRBJ1-5; v_call: TRBV20-1; cdr3_aa: CSAQDVLGSNQPQHF
j_call: TRBJ2-3; v_call: TRBV6-6; cdr3_aa: CASSYSRGLAGADTQYF
j_call: TRBJ1-1; v_call: TRBV27; cdr3_aa: CASRRGIRGTEAFF
j_call: TRBJ2-3; v_call: TRBV6-5; cdr3_aa: CASSYGFIIGGNSTDTQYF
j_call: TRBJ2-2; v_call: TRBV7-3; cdr3_aa: CASSLTNPRQHTGELFF
j_call: TRBJ2-1; v_call: TRBV28; cdr3_aa: CASSSTGAPYNEQFF
j_call: TRBJ2-7; v_call: TRBV11-2; cdr3_aa: CASSYPGQTYEQYF
j_call: TRBJ2-1; v_call: TRBV7-8; cdr3_aa: CASSTYRTNSPRGF
j_call: TRBJ2-2; v_call: TRBV6-5; cdr3_aa: CASSYRYTGELFF
j_call: TRBJ1-3; v_call: TRBV12-3/TRBV12-4; cdr3_aa: CASRLRDTYGTVSGNTIYF
j_call: TRBJ2-2; v_call: TRBV20-1; cdr3_aa: CSAREGRQGNTGELFF
j_call: TRBJ1-1; v_call: TRBV5-1; cdr3_aa: CASRQGPNTEAFF
j_call: TRBJ1-2; v_call: TRBV12-3/TRBV12-4; cdr3_aa: CASSLAGEGWSGYTF
j_call: TRBJ2-3; v_call: TRBV7-8; cdr3_aa: CASSLARDRNTQYF